The present entry profiles one T cell receptor beta chain with its context. Its antigen is not known. This sample was taken from a study of blood T cells in healthy people across ages. Study-wide results and caveats: PBMC samples, being unsorted, prevented any conclusive comparison of naive and antigen-experienced cells. The percentage of naive T cells correlated strongly with TCR beta diversity.

Primers used in a second PCR of roughly 7 to 11 cycles were a sample-barcoded 5' primer and a J-beta primer mix. Each cDNA molecule was tagged by a template-switch adaptor with 12 random nucleotides. TCRdb analysed the 5' RACE reads with MiXCR anew, one entry per CDR3 protein. Seen here are hundreds of thousands of distinct CDR3 sequences, approximately 60% observed once, and the top ten hold roughly 26%. V shed 6 bases, J shed 4 bases, and the junction held 13 bases outside the gene matches. Germline V CDR1 and CDR2: SGDLS, YYNGEE. This CDR3 is built from 16 residues. This TCR was sampled from a man aged 35 to 55 in good health. The chain couples TRBV9 to TRBJ2-3, with 8 bases fitting TRBD2. The source material was blood. The CDR3 here is CASTWTSSLNPDTQYF. The DNA for the CDR3 is TGTGCCAGCACCTGGACTAGCAGCCTGAACCCAGATACGCAGTATTTT.